This entry features one T cell receptor (beta chain) sequence. Its antigen remains undetermined. No base-level quality is on record; no much larger clone is a single base apart. The immunoSEQ Assay, a bias-controlled multiplex PCR, was used to amplify TCRbeta CDR3 regions from genomic DNA. The paper's data handling went like this. The number of nucleated cells in each sample was estimated by amplification of reference gene primers within the assay. Sequence reads were collapsed and filtered to measure the absolute abundance of every unique TCRbeta CDR3 rearrangement. Productive Simpson clonality was computed per sample as the square root of Simpson's diversity index over productive rearrangements. Imported from immuneACCESS, the table was reduced by TCRdb to in-frame sequences with V and J called. These copies leave out some clones; in studies compared against another copy, an unresolved V gene accounts for under half, and the cause of the remainder is not known. That table supplies the V and J calls and clone size; D and trimming were determined from the DNA. This sample is represented by tens of thousands of clones; roughly 76% of them were singletons. The ten largest clonotypes hold 4% to 6% of the sample.

V loses 0 bases, J loses 13 bases, and the germline ends lie 18 bases apart. The germline V gene (reference sequence) specifies LNHNV as CDR1 and YYDKDF as CDR2. From cysteine to phenylalanine, the CDR3 is 14 amino acids long. The sequence is cut down to CDR3 DNA, 42 bases in frame from base 1. The entry originates in a study of blood T cell repertoires in COVID-19 (dated by TCRdb to the early 2020s). As for the study more broadly: The collaborator samples originated in the United States, Italy and Spain and spanned the acute and convalescent phases of COVID-19. The sample metadata nearly always contained a de-identified subject ID, COVID-19 status, age in years and sex. A freely available public database, intended as a resource for researchers studying the immune response to SARS-CoV-2, is where the repertoires were released. HLA class I and class II types, where available, came from metadata supplied by the sample provider rather than from assay-based typing. Deeply sampled blood TCRbeta repertoires from subjects exposed to, actively infected with, or recovered from COVID-19 were included in the dataset. The material from the prospective study consisted of cDNA or gDNA derived from T cells, B-cell-depleted T cells, or PBMCs. The samples were drawn from the first 160 participants of the ongoing ImmuneRACE study and from about 1,200 subjects provided by 6 global collaborators.

One collaborating source in Seattle enrolled patients while the patients were actively infected and followed the patients over time throughout the course of disease. Each collaborating institution followed its own protocols to collect whole blood in K2EDTA tubes. For TCRbeta analysis, collaborators shipped samples in one of three forms: frozen whole blood, isolated PBMCs, or DNA extracted from either of those sample types. Overall study results and their limits: The amount of clinical and demographic metadata varied by source and participant and was provided uncurated.

Recombination joined TRBV15 with TRBJ1-2; confidence is insufficient to name the D gene. This TCR derives from a man aged 80 or over with COVID-19, enrolled during active disease. The sample was peripheral blood. The CDR3 loop reads CATSRDRGREGGTF. The nucleotide sequence is given as TGTGCCACCAGCAGAGATCGGGGTAGGGAGGGCGGCACCTTC.